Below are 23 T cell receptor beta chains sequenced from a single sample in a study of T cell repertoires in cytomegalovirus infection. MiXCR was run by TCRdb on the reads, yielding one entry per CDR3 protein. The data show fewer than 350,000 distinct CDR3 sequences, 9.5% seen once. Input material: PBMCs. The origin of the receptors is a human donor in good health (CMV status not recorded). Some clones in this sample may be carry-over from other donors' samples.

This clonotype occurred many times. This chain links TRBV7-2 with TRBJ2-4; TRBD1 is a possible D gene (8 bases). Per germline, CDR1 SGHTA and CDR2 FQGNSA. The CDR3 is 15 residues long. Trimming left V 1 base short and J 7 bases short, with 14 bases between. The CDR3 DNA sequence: TGTGCCAGCAGCTTAGTCCCACAGGGGGGGAACATTCAGTACTTC. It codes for CASSLVPQGGNIQYF.

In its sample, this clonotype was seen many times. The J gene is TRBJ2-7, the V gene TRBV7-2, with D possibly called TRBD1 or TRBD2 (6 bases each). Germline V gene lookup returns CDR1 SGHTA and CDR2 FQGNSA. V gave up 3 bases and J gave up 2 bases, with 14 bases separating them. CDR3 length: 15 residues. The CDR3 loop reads CASSFYREVPYEQYF. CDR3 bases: TGTGCCAGCAGCTTCTACAGGGAGGTCCCCTACGAGCAGTACTTC.

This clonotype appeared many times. This CDR3 is CASSPTYEASRYEQFF. The CDR3 nucleotides are TGTGCCAGCAGCCCAACTTATGAGGCTAGTCGGTATGAGCAGTTCTTC. The gene calls are TRBV7-2 and TRBJ2-1; D is uncertain. The CDR3 has 16 amino acids. V gave up 5 bases and J gave up 8 bases, with 22 bases separating them. Germline assignment: CDR1 SGHTA and CDR2 FQGNSA.

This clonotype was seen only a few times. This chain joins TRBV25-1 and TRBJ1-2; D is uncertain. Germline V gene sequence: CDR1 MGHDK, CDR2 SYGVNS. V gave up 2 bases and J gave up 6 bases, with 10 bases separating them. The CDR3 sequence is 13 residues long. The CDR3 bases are TGTGCCAGCAGTGAAGTCTGGGCAGATGGCTACACCTTC. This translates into CASSEVWADGYTF.

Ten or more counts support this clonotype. The CDR3 region is CASSVRGSGTNEKLFF. The CDR3 DNA is TGTGCCAGCAGTGTCAGGGGGTCAGGGACTAATGAAAAACTGTTTTTT. J is TRBJ1-4 and V is TRBV7-2, with 7 bases lining up with TRBD1. V gave up 6 bases and J gave up 2 bases; unmatched junction bases: 9. Germline loops: CDR1 SGHTA, CDR2 FQGNSA. This CDR3 is built from 16 residues.

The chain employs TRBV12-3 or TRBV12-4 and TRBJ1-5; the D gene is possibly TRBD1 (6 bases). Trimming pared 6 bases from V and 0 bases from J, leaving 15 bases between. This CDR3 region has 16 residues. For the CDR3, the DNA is TGTGCCAGCAGCCAAATCGGGACATATAGCAATCAGCCCCAGCATTTT. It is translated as CASSQIGTYSNQPQHF.

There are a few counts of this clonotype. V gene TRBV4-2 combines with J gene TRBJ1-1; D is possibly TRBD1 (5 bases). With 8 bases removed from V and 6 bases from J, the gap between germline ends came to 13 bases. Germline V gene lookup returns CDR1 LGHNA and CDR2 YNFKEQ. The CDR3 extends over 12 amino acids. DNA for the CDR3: TGTGCCAGCTCCAGAGAGGGGCCTGAAGCTTTCTTT. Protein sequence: CASSREGPEAFF.

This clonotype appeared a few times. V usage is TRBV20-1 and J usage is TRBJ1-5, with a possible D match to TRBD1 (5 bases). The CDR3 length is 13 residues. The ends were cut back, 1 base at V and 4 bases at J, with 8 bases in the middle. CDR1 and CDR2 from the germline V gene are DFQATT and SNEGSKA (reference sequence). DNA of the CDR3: TGCAGTGCTAGAGGACAGCGAAATCAGCCCCAGCATTTT. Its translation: CSARGQRNQPQHF.

CDR3 in amino acids: CASSQGQGANYEQYF. The CDR3 DNA reads TGTGCCAGCAGCCAGGGACAGGGGGCAAACTACGAGCAGTACTTC. V and J are TRBV7-2 and TRBJ2-7, with 12 bases that match TRBD1. The CDR3 is 15 amino acids. The J segment lost 3 bases and the V segment lost 5 bases, leaving 5 bases of the junction unmatched. Per the germline V gene, CDR1 is SGHTA and CDR2 is FQGNSA. The full variable domain, its missing parts supplied by reference TRBV7-2 and TRBJ2-7, is GAGVSQSPSNKVTEKGKDVELRCDPISGHTALYWYRQSLGQGLEFLIYFQGNSAPDKSGLPSDRFSAERTGGSVSTLTIQRTQQEDSAVYLCASSQGQGANYEQYFGPGTRLTVT.

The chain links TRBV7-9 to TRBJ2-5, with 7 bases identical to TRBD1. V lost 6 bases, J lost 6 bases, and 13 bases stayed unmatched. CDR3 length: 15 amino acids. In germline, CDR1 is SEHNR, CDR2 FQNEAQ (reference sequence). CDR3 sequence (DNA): TGTGCCAGCAGAACGAGCAGGGGGTTAGAGAAGACCCAGTACTTC. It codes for CASRTSRGLEKTQYF.

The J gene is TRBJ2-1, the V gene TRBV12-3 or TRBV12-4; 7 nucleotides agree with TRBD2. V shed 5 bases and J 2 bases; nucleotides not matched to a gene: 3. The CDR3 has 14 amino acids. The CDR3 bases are TGTGCCAGCAGTGCTAGCGGTCCCTACAATGAGCAGTTCTTC. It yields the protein CASSASGPYNEQFF.

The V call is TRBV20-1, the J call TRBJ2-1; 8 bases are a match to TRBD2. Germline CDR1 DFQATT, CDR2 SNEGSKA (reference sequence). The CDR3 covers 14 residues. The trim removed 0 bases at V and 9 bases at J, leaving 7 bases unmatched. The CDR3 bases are TGCAGTGCTAGAGAAAGCGGGGGCCCACCTGAGCAGTTCTTC. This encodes CSARESGGPPEQFF.

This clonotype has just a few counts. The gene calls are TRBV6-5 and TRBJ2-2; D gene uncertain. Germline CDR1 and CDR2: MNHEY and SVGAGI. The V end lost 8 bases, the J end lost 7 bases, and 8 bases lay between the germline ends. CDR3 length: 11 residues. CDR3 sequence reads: CASAIGGELFF. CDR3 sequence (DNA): TGTGCCAGCGCTATTGGCGGGGAGCTGTTTTTT.

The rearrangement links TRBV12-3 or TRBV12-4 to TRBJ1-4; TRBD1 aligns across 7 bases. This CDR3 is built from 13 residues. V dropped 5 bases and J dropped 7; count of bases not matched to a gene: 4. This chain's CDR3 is CASSRQGPEKLFF. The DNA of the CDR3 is TGTGCCAGCAGTCGACAGGGACCTGAAAAACTGTTTTTT.

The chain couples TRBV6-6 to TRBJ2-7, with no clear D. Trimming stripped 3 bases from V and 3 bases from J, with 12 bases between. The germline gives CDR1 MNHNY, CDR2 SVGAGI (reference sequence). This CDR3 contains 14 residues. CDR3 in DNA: TGTGCCAGCAGTTATGTAGAGATTTTCTACGAGCAGTACTTC. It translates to CASSYVEIFYEQYF.

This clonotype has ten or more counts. The DNA of the CDR3 is TGTGCCATCGGGGGGACCAGCACAGATACGCAGTATTTT. This codes for CAIGGTSTDTQYF. The V gene is TRBV10-3, the J gene TRBJ2-3; D might be TRBD2 (6 bases). The CDR3 contains 13 residues. CDR1 and CDR2 (germline): ENHRY, SYGVKD. Trimming took off 8 bases at V and 0 bases at J, with 9 bases between the two ends.

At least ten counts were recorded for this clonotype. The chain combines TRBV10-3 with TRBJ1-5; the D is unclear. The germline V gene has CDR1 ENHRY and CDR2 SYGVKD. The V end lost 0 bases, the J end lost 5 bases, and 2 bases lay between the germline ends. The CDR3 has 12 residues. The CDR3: CAISESDQPQHF. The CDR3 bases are TGTGCCATCAGTGAGTCGGATCAGCCCCAGCATTTT.

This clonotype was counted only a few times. CDR3 bases: TGTGCCAGTAGTATAGGAGGGGGACTGAGGACTGAAGCTTTCTTT. Encoded protein: CASSIGGGLRTEAFF. The chain is built from TRBV19 and TRBJ1-1; possibly TRBD1 for D (6 bases). CDR1 is LNHDA and CDR2 is SQIVND in the germline V gene (reference sequence). The germline V and J ends were trimmed by 1 base and 5 bases, with 14 bases remaining between them. CDR3 size: 15 residues.

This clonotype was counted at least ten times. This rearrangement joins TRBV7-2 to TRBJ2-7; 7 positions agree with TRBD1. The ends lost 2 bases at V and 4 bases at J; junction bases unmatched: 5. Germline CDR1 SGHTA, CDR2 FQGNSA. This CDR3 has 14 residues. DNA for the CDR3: TGTGCCAGCAGCTTAATAGGGGGCGGGTACGAGCAGTACTTC. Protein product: CASSLIGGGYEQYF.

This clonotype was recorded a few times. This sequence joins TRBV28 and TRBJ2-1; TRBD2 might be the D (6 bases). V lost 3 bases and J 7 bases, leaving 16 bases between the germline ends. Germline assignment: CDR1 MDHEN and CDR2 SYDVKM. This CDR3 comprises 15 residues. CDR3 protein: CASSFSNQAGNEQFF. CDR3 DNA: TGTGCCAGCAGTTTTTCCAACCAGGCGGGGAATGAGCAGTTCTTC.

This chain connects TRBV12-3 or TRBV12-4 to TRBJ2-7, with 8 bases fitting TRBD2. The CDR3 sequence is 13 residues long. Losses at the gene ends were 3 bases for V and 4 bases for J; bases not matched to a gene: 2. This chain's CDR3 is CASSFTSGYEQYF. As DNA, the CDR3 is TGTGCCAGCAGTTTTACTAGCGGTTACGAGCAGTACTTC.

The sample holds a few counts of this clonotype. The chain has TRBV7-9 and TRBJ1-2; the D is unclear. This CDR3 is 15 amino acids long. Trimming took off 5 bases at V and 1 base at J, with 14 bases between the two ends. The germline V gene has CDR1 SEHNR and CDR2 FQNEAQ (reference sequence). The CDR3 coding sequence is TGTGCCAGCAGCCGCCCCGAGATTATTAACTATGGCTACACCTTC. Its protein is CASSRPEIINYGYTF.

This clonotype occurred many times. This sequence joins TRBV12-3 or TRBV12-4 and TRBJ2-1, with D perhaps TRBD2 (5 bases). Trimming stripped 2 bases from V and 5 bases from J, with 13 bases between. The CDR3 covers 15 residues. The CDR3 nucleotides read TGTGCCAGCAGTTTAACGGGCGGAGGCAACAATGAGCAGTTCTTC. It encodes CASSLTGGGNNEQFF.